This passage covers 28 T cell receptor beta chains from one sample sequenced in a study of radiation and T cells in renal cell carcinoma. The time point: blood 4 weeks post-SBRT, at nephrectomy. The treatment is: 15 Gy SBRT to primary tumor, nephrectomy 4 weeks later. Using immunoSEQ multiplex PCR, the repertoire was profiled, and TCRdb retains in-frame clones only, with some absent. The sample includes around 100,000 clones, around 84% seen only once; the top ten take approximately 7.3%. Source: blood, taken from a patient whose treatment included radiotherapy and nephrectomy. Source of these receptors: a man aged 55 to 69 with renal cell carcinoma.

This rearrangement joins TRBV9 to TRBJ2-3, with TRBD1 matching 7 bases. The CDR3 sequence is 14 residues long. Germline V gene sequence: CDR1 SGDLS, CDR2 YYNGEE. The V gene end was trimmed by 3 bases and the J gene end by 6 bases; junction bases not matched to a gene: 7. The CDR3 spells CASSATGSGDTQYF. DNA for the CDR3: TGTGCCAGCAGCGCGACAGGGTCAGGGGATACGCAGTATTTT.

The V call is TRBV10-1, the J call TRBJ2-1; D may be TRBD2 (6 bases). This CDR3 is 15 amino acids long. With 4 bases removed from V and 0 bases from J, the gap between germline ends came to 10 bases. CDR1 is WNHNN and CDR2 is SYGVQD in the germline V gene (reference sequence). The CDR3 sequence: CASSVAGSSYNEQFF. DNA for the CDR3: TGCGCCAGCAGTGTGGCGGGAAGCTCCTACAATGAGCAGTTCTTC.

The V and J genes are TRBV7-6 and TRBJ2-5; D may be TRBD1 or TRBD2 (7 bases each). Trimming took off 8 bases at V and 3 bases at J, with 16 bases between the two ends. The CDR3 length is 14 residues. Germline CDR1 reads SGHVS; CDR2 reads FNYEAQ. CDR3 DNA: TGTGCCAGCGGCCTGGGAGGGGGCAAAGAGACCCAGTACTTC. Translating gives CASGLGGGKETQYF. Looking up the rest from reference TRBV7-6 and TRBJ2-5 gives the full variable domain: GAGVSQSPRYKVTKRGQDVALRCDPISGHVSLYWYRQALGQGPEFLTYFNYEAQQDKSGLPNDRFSAERPEGSISTLTIQRTEQRDSAMYRCASGLGGGKETQYFGPGTRLLVL.

The chain recombines TRBV7-2 with TRBJ2-2; weak D call: TRBD1 (7 bases). Germline CDR1 and CDR2: SGHTA and FQGNSA. V was trimmed by 4 bases and J by 6 bases, leaving 18 bases between them. The CDR3 runs to 16 residues. CDR3 protein: CASSSFQTRGAGELFF. In DNA form, the CDR3 reads TGTGCCAGCAGCTCCTTCCAGACCAGGGGGGCCGGGGAGCTGTTTTTT.

As DNA, the CDR3 is TGTGCCAGCAGGGTGGGTGACAGGGGTTTCAACGAGCAGTACTTC. Translation gives CASRVGDRGFNEQYF. The chain links TRBV5-7 to TRBJ2-7; TRBD1 agrees at 8 bases. Being an ORF, TRBV5-7 has a function that is uncertain. The CDR3 is 15 residues long. The J segment lost 5 bases and the V segment lost 5 bases, leaving 12 bases of the junction unmatched.

J is TRBJ1-1 and V is TRBV10-3; no definite D call. In germline, CDR1 is ENHRY, CDR2 SYGVKD. CDR3 size: 14 residues. V was cut by 6 bases and J by 5 bases, with 16 bases left in between. This CDR3 reads CAIRGRRVETEAFF. Here the CDR3 DNA reads TGTGCCATCAGGGGTAGACGGGTCGAAACTGAAGCTTTCTTT.

The chain uses TRBV28 and TRBJ1-4; no definite D call. In germline, CDR1 is MDHEN, CDR2 SYDVKM. CDR3 length: 15 residues. The V end lost 3 bases, the J end lost 7 bases, and 15 bases lay between the germline ends. The CDR3 DNA follows: TGTGCCAGCAGTTTCCCCCGAGGGTCGGGTGAAAAACTGTTTTTT. It yields the protein CASSFPRGSGEKLFF.

The chain links TRBV19 to TRBJ2-3; D not certain. The CDR3 runs to 17 residues. Trimming shortened V by 1 base and J by 5 bases, and 19 bases separated the two germline ends. Germline V gives CDR1 LNHDA, CDR2 SQIVND (reference sequence). The CDR3 loop is CASSIALARGYEDTQYF. CDR3 coding DNA: TGTGCCAGTAGTATAGCCCTGGCTAGAGGATATGAAGATACGCAGTATTTT.

The rearrangement links TRBV13 to TRBJ1-5, with D perhaps TRBD1 (6 bases). CDR3 length: 13 amino acids. Trimming left V 5 bases short and J 5 bases short, with 10 bases between. Germline CDR1 reads PRHDT; CDR2 reads FYEKMQ (reference sequence). The CDR3 protein is CASSLGQHQPQHF. The CDR3 DNA reads TGTGCCAGCAGCCTGGGACAACATCAGCCCCAGCATTTT.

The chain combines TRBV6-1 with TRBJ2-2; the match to TRBD1 covers 10 bases. Germline CDR1 reads MNHNS; CDR2 reads SASEGT. This CDR3 has 16 residues. Unmatched junction bases numbered 7, after V lost 3 bases and J lost 6 bases. This CDR3 is CASSDTGQGNPGELFF. The CDR3 DNA is TGTGCCAGCAGTGATACGGGACAGGGGAATCCCGGGGAGCTGTTTTTT.

This sequence joins TRBV7-6 and TRBJ2-1; D may be TRBD2 (6 bases). V lost 5 bases and J 8 bases, leaving 19 bases between the germline ends. The CDR3 is 15 residues long. The germline gives CDR1 SGHVS, CDR2 FNYEAQ. CDR3: CASSAAGALGDEQFF. CDR3 nucleotide sequence: TGTGCCAGCAGCGCAGCGGGCGCTTTGGGAGATGAGCAGTTCTTC.

The chain recombines TRBV19 with TRBJ2-3; 12 nucleotides match TRBD2. V was clipped by 1 base and J by 2 bases; unmatched bases: 1. The CDR3 has 16 amino acids. In germline, CDR1 is LNHDA, CDR2 SQIVND (reference sequence). The CDR3 sequence: CASSIGLAGVTDTQYF. CDR3 nucleotides: TGTGCCAGTAGTATAGGACTAGCGGGGGTCACAGATACGCAGTATTTT.

The V call is TRBV28, the J call TRBJ2-7, with D uncertain. This CDR3 contains 11 residues. Germline lookup yields CDR1 MDHEN and CDR2 SYDVKM. Between the trimmed V and J ends, which lost 2 bases and 6 bases, there was a span of 5 bases. CDR3 DNA: TGTGCCAGCAGTTTAGGTCCCGAGCAGTACTTC. It specifies CASSLGPEQYF.

The chain recombines TRBV27 with TRBJ1-3, with TRBD1 as a possible D gene (6 bases). The germline V and J ends were trimmed by 5 bases and 4 bases, with 18 bases remaining between them. CDR1 and CDR2 from the germline V gene are MNHEY and SMNVEV (reference sequence). CDR3 size: 16 residues. The CDR3 DNA reads TGTGCCAGCAGTCCCAGATACAGGGAGCTCGGAAACACCATATATTTT. Translation: CASSPRYRELGNTIYF.

V gene TRBV6-1 combines with J gene TRBJ2-2; the D is unclear. Germline-derived CDR1 and CDR2 are MNHNS and SASEGT. The germline V and J ends were trimmed by 1 base and 6 bases, with 9 bases remaining between them. This CDR3 has 14 residues. CDR3 DNA sequence: TGTGCCAGCAGTGAAGTCAGCTGGGCCGGGGAGCTGTTTTTT. Translation: CASSEVSWAGELFF.

CDR3 residues: CASSTAGTRYGYTF. The CDR3 DNA reads as TGTGCCAGCAGTACCGCAGGGACTCGGTATGGCTACACCTTC. V is TRBV6-5 and J is TRBJ1-2; a weak D match, TRBD1 (5 bases). Deletions cut 5 bases from V and 5 bases from J, with 15 bases between. Per germline, CDR1 MNHEY and CDR2 SVGAGI. This CDR3 comprises 14 residues.

The chain combines TRBV19 with TRBJ2-1; D is unresolved. This CDR3 is built from 13 residues. V dropped 5 bases and J dropped 2 bases, with 7 bases sitting between them. Germline values: CDR1 LNHDA, CDR2 SQIVND (reference sequence). This CDR3 is CASSSEAYNEQFF. The DNA of the CDR3 is TGTGCCAGTAGTTCGGAAGCCTACAATGAGCAGTTCTTC.

J is TRBJ2-1 and V is TRBV7-9; D is unresolved. CDR3 length equals 17 residues. The V and J ends lost 1 base and 3 bases respectively, with 16 bases between them. Looked up from germline, CDR1 is SEHNR and CDR2 is FQNEAQ (reference sequence). DNA of the CDR3: TGTGCCAGCAGCTTAGAATTGCGAGGAAAGCTCTACAATGAGCAGTTCTTC. Translation gives CASSLELRGKLYNEQFF.

This clone was recorded only once. The rearrangement links TRBV6-5 to TRBJ2-2, with 12 bases matching TRBD2. Germline-derived CDR1 and CDR2 are MNHEY and SVGAGI. The ends lost 3 bases at V and 6 bases at J; junction bases unmatched: 2. The CDR3 has 15 amino acids. This CDR3 is CASSYRTSGAGELFF. The CDR3 bases are TGTGCCAGCAGTTATCGGACTAGCGGGGCCGGGGAGCTGTTTTTT.

The chain recombines TRBV6-1 with TRBJ2-1; 7 bases align to TRBD1. V was clipped by 3 bases and J by 4 bases; unmatched bases: 3. This CDR3 comprises 14 residues. Germline assignment: CDR1 MNHNS and CDR2 SASEGT. Here the CDR3 DNA reads TGTGCCAGCAGTGATGCAGGGGGTTACAATGAGCAGTTCTTC. Translation: CASSDAGGYNEQFF.

The chain carries TRBV5-1 and TRBJ1-1; TRBD1 aligns across 8 bases. The V gene end was trimmed by 0 bases and the J gene end by 0 bases; junction bases not matched to a gene: 10. CDR1 SGHRS and CDR2 YFSETQ come from the germline V gene. The CDR3 spans 18 residues. CDR3 bases: TGCGCCAGCAGCTTGGGTGCGGGGACAGGCCCTCTGAACACTGAAGCTTTCTTT. This encodes CASSLGAGTGPLNTEAFF.

The chain employs TRBV7-9 and TRBJ2-6; D might be TRBD2 (5 bases). V lost 5 bases and J 2 bases, leaving 19 bases between the germline ends. The CDR3 has 18 amino acids. CDR1 SEHNR and CDR2 FQNEAQ come from the germline V gene (reference sequence). CDR3 nucleotides: TGTGCCAGCAGCACCCCGGGGATAGCCGCGGCTGGGGCCAACGTCCTGACTTTC. Translation: CASSTPGIAAAGANVLTF. The full variable domain, completed using reference TRBV7-9 and TRBJ2-6, is DTGVSQNPRHKITKRGQNVTFRCDPISEHNRLYWYRQTLGQGPEFLTYFQNEAQLEKSRLLSDRFSAERPKGSFSTLEIQRTEQGDSAMYLCASSTPGIAAAGANVLTFGAGSRLTVL.

The genes are TRBV5-1 and TRBJ1-1; 7 bases match TRBD1. The V gene's germline CDR1 is SGHRS and CDR2 YFSETQ. V dropped 4 bases and J dropped 4; count of bases not matched to a gene: 7. This CDR3 has 14 residues. The CDR3 reads CASSDPRGSTEAFF. The CDR3 DNA reads TGCGCCAGCAGCGACCCCAGGGGGAGCACTGAAGCTTTCTTT.

The chain combines TRBV5-5 with TRBJ2-7; TRBD1 matches at 7 bases. J was trimmed by 2 bases and V by 1 base; bases with no gene match: 3. This CDR3 spans 14 amino acids. The germline V gene has CDR1 SGHKS and CDR2 YYEKEE (reference sequence). CDR3 amino acids: CASSLQGVPYEQYF. CDR3 in DNA: TGTGCCAGCAGCTTGCAGGGGGTCCCCTACGAGCAGTACTTC.

The rearrangement uses TRBV30 and TRBJ2-5; maybe TRBD1 (6 bases). V lost 2 bases and J lost 5, with 12 bases in between. Germline assignment: CDR1 GTSNPN and CDR2 SVGIG (reference sequence). The CDR3 sequence is 13 residues long. The DNA for the CDR3 is TGTGCCTGGAGTCCAGGGGTTCGGGAGACCCAGTACTTC. Its translation: CAWSPGVRETQYF.

DNA for the CDR3: TGTGCCAGCAGTTTGCAGGGACGTAGTGAGCAGTACTTC. Protein product: CASSLQGRSEQYF. The rearrangement joins TRBV27 to TRBJ2-7; the D call may be TRBD1 or TRBD2 (5 bases each). Germline V CDR1 and CDR2: MNHEY, SMNVEV (reference sequence). V gave up 3 bases and J gave up 7 bases, with 13 bases separating them. The CDR3 has 13 residues.

The J gene is TRBJ2-7, the V gene TRBV15, with D perhaps given as TRBD1 or TRBD2 (5 bases each). The CDR3 is 16 amino acids. The germline gives CDR1 LNHNV, CDR2 YYDKDF (reference sequence). The V end was cut by 0 bases, the J end by 1 base, with 13 bases between. CDR3 nucleotides: TGTGCCACCAGCAGAGATGGGGGAATGAGTTCCTACGAGCAGTACTTC. It specifies CATSRDGGMSSYEQYF.

The V and J genes are TRBV30 and TRBJ1-5, with 7 bases fitting TRBD1. After removal of 2 bases from V and 8 bases from J, the junction contained 3 bases not matched to a gene. From germline, CDR1 is GTSNPN and CDR2 SVGIG (reference sequence). The CDR3 runs 12 residues. CDR3 in amino acids: CAWSIDREPQHF. CDR3 bases: TGTGCCTGGAGTATTGACAGGGAGCCCCAGCATTTT.